Listed below are T cell receptor beta chains from one sample, sequenced in a study of patients and donors after allogeneic stem cell transplantation. MiXCR, run by TCRdb on the RT-PCR reads, gives a single entry per CDR3 protein. Here the sample spans about 88,000 distinct CDR3 sequences, 40% to 60% being singletons. The source material was blood, either unsorted or a sorted T cell fraction (not recorded which). The receptor set was obtained from a human donor who was either an allogeneic HSCT recipient or a stem cell or donor lymphocyte infusion donor (not recorded which). It is not recorded whose cells these are; they may come from a transplant donor. The CDR3 runs from the conserved cysteine through the conserved F or W. Each record gives: V gene, J gene, clone size, D gene, CDR3 protein, CDR3 DNA. The D gene is left open where the match is weak. Part of the rows lack a size; the others show once, few, many or a class for expanded clones.

>TRBV4-1|TRBJ1-4|.|.
CASSQDKWEEKLFF
TGCGCCAGCAGCCAAGATAAGTGGGAGGAAAAACTGTTTTTT
>TRBV12-3/TRBV12-4|TRBJ1-1|few|.
CASSLRSGMNTEAFF
TGTGCCAGCAGTTTACGGTCGGGAATGAACACTGAAGCTTTCTTT
>TRBV27|TRBJ2-3|.|TRBD1
CASRQGRRTQYF
TGTGCCAGCAGACAGGGGCGGCGTACGCAGTATTTT
>TRBV28|TRBJ2-1|.|.
CASSLQQPNNEQFF
TGTGCCAGCAGTTTACAGCAACCAAACAATGAGCAGTTCTTC
>TRBV7-9|TRBJ1-3|.|.
CASSLAVSSGNTIYF
TGTGCCAGCAGCTTAGCGGTCAGCTCTGGAAACACCATATATTTT
>TRBV7-9|TRBJ1-1|few|.
CASSSPLVGGVTEAFF
TGTGCCAGCAGCTCCCCCCTGGTTGGGGGAGTCACTGAAGCTTTCTTT
>TRBV12-3/TRBV12-4|TRBJ1-1|.|.
CASSLGTSEAFF
TGTGCCAGCAGCCTCGGGACATCGGAAGCTTTCTTT
>TRBV15|TRBJ2-1|.|TRBD2
CATRLAGMGSYNEQFF
TGTGCCACCAGGCTAGCGGGTATGGGCTCCTACAATGAGCAGTTCTTC
>TRBV15|TRBJ2-6|once|.
CATSRDYPGANVLTF
TGTGCCACCAGCAGAGATTATCCTGGGGCCAACGTCCTGACTTTC
>TRBV29-1|TRBJ1-2|few|.
CSVENYTF
TGCAGCGTTGAAAACTACACCTTC
>TRBV15|TRBJ1-2|few|.
CATSPRSGANYGYTF
TGTGCCACCAGCCCTAGATCGGGGGCTAACTATGGCTACACCTTC
>TRBV18|TRBJ1-5|.|TRBD1
CASSPPGQGALVNQPQHF
TGTGCCAGCTCACCACCGGGACAGGGGGCTTTGGTCAATCAGCCCCAGCATTTT
>TRBV14|TRBJ1-5|few|.
CASSQAGNNQPQHF
TGTGCCAGCAGCCAAGCAGGGAACAATCAGCCCCAGCATTTT
>TRBV9|TRBJ1-3|.|.
CASSVEVRSSGNTIYF
TGTGCCAGCAGCGTAGAGGTCCGCAGCTCTGGAAACACCATATATTTT
>TRBV11-1|TRBJ2-3|.|.
CASSLDAGRVGPDTQYF
TGTGCCAGCAGCTTAGACGCCGGCAGGGTCGGGCCAGATACGCAGTATTTT
>TRBV21-1|TRBJ1-1|.|.
CASSKRDTNTEAFF
TGTGCCAGCAGCAAACGGGACACTAACACTGAAGCTTTCTTT
>TRBV10-3|TRBJ1-1|few|.
CAIAPGNTEAFF
TGTGCCATCGCCCCAGGGAACACTGAAGCTTTCTTT
>TRBV5-5|TRBJ1-5|few|TRBD1
CASSATGNQPQHF
TGTGCCAGCAGCGCGACAGGGAATCAGCCCCAGCATTTT
>TRBV12-3/TRBV12-4|TRBJ1-4|.|.
CASSLQGWWDEKLFF
TGTGCCAGCAGTTTACAGGGATGGTGGGATGAAAAACTGTTTTTT
>TRBV28|TRBJ1-5|few|.
CASSLTNYQPQHF
TGTGCCAGCAGTCTCACGAACTATCAGCCCCAGCATTTT
>TRBV3-1|TRBJ2-3|.|.
CASSQVGGTDTQYF
TGTGCCAGCAGCCAAGTTGGGGGCACAGATACGCAGTATTTT
>TRBV20-1|TRBJ1-5|.|TRBD1
CSANQGVNQPQHF
TGCAGTGCTAACCAGGGGGTTAATCAGCCCCAGCACTTT
>TRBV4-3|TRBJ2-2|.|.
CASKWAANTGELFF
TGCGCCAGCAAATGGGCGGCGAACACCGGGGAGCTGTTTTTT
>TRBV7-2|TRBJ1-2|.|.
CASSLGPDNYGYTF
TGTGCCAGCAGCTTAGGTCCAGACAACTATGGCTACACCTTC
>TRBV27|TRBJ1-3|.|TRBD1
CASRDHRGRRNTIYF
TGTGCCAGCAGAGACCACAGGGGGCGAAGAAACACCATATATTTT
>TRBV20-1|TRBJ2-3|.|TRBD2
CSAREGWLAGDVAQYF
TGCAGTGCTAGAGAGGGGTGGCTAGCGGGAGATGTGGCGCAGTATTTT
>TRBV12-3/TRBV12-4|TRBJ1-6|.|.
CASSLGGYNSPLHF
TGTGCCAGCAGTCTAGGCGGCTATAATTCACCCCTCCACTTT
>TRBV27|TRBJ1-1|.|.
CASSSLLGGGDTEAFF
TGTGCCAGCAGTTCCCTCCTTGGCGGGGGGGACACTGAAGCTTTCTTT
>TRBV20-1|TRBJ1-1|.|TRBD1
CSARDRGQAEAFF
TGCAGTGCTAGAGACAGGGGGCAGGCTGAAGCTTTCTTT
>TRBV18|TRBJ1-5|.|.
CASSPLAGDHQPQHF
TGTGCCAGCTCACCACTGGCAGGGGACCATCAGCCCCAGCATTTT
>TRBV10-2|TRBJ2-1|.|.
CASILTAGNEQFF
TGCGCCAGCATCCTGACCGCGGGTAATGAGCAGTTCTTC
>TRBV7-8|TRBJ1-2|.|.
CASSSLRYGYTF
TGTGCCAGCAGCTCTCTGAGATATGGCTACACCTTC
>TRBV12-3/TRBV12-4|TRBJ1-5|.|.
CASSLGVRQPQHF
TGTGCCAGCAGTTTGGGGGTTCGACAGCCCCAGCATTTT
>TRBV7-9|TRBJ1-2|.|.
CASSPRTGFYGYTF
TGTGCCAGCAGCCCCCGTACGGGCTTCTATGGCTACACCTTC
>TRBV4-2|TRBJ2-7|.|TRBD2
CASSQGRLAPTYEQYF
TGTGCCAGCAGCCAGGGAAGACTAGCGCCGACCTACGAGCAGTACTTC
>TRBV20-1|TRBJ1-1|.|.
CSARDRQHTEAFF
TGCAGTGCTAGAGATAGGCAGCACACTGAAGCTTTCTTT
>TRBV7-2|TRBJ1-5|.|.
CASSLFYGPKGNQPQHF
TGTGCCAGCAGCTTATTTTACGGTCCTAAGGGCAATCAGCCCCAGCATTTT
>TRBV20-1|TRBJ1-5|.|TRBD1
CSARKDRLSNQPQHF
TGCAGTGCTAGAAAGGACAGGCTAAGCAATCAGCCCCAGCATTTT
>TRBV10-3|TRBJ1-5|.|.
CAISTDTNQPQHF
TGTGCCATCAGTACCGACACGAATCAGCCCCAGCATTTT
>TRBV5-1|TRBJ2-3|.|.
CASSQQRGTSSTDTQYF
TGCGCCAGCAGCCAACAGCGTGGGACAAGTAGCACAGATACGCAGTATTTT
>TRBV12-3/TRBV12-4|TRBJ1-2|.|.
CASSLRGDYGYTF
TGTGCCAGCAGTTTACGAGGCGATTATGGCTACACCTTC
>TRBV12-3/TRBV12-4|TRBJ1-1|few|.
CASSQRGATEAFF
TGTGCCAGCAGTCAGAGGGGAGCCACTGAAGCTTTCTTT
>TRBV7-3|TRBJ1-6|few|.
CASSPRGGGFDNSPLHF
TGTGCCAGCAGCCCCCGGGGGGGGGGCTTTGATAATTCACCCCTCCACTTT